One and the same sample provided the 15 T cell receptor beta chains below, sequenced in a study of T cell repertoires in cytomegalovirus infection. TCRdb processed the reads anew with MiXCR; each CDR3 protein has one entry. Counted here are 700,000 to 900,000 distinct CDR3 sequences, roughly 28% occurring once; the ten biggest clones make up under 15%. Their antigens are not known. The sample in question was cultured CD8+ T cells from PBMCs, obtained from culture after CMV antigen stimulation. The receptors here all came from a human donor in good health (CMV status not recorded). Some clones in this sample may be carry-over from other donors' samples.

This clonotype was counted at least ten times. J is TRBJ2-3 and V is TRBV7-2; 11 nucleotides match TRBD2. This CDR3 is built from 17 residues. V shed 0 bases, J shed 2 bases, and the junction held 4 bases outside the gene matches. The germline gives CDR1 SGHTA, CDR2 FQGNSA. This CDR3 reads CASSLAPTSGVTDTQYF. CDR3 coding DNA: TGTGCCAGCAGCTTAGCACCGACTAGCGGGGTCACAGATACGCAGTATTTT.

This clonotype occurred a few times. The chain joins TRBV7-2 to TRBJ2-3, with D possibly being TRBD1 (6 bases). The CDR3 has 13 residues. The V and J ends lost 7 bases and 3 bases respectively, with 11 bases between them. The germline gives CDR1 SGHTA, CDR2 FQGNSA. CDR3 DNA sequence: TGTGCCAGCATCCTAGGGGGTACAGATACGCAGTATTTT. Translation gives CASILGGTDTQYF.

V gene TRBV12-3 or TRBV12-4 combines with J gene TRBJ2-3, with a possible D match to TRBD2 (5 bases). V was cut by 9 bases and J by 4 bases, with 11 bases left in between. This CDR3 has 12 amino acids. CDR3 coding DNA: TGTGCCAGTGGAGGACGTGCAGATACGCAGTATTTT. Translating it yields CASGGRADTQYF.

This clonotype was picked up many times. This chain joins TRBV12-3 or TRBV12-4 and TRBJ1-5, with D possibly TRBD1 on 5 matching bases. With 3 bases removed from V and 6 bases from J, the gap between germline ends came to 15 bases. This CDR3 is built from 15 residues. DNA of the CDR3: TGTGCCAGCAGTTTTGCGGCGGAGGGGACTCAGCCCCAGCATTTT. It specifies CASSFAAEGTQPQHF.

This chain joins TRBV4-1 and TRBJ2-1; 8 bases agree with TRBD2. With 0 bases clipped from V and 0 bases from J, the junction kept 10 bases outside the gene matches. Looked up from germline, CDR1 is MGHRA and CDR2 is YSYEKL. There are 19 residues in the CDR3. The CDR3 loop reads CASSQDQAGAITSYNEQFF. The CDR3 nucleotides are TGCGCCAGCAGCCAAGATCAAGCGGGGGCCATAACCTCCTACAATGAGCAGTTCTTC.

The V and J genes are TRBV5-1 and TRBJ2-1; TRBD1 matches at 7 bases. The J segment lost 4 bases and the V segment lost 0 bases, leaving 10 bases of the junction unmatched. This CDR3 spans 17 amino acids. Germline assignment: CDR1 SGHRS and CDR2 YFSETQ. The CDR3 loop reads CASSLEGAQVSYNEQFF. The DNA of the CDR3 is TGCGCCAGCAGCTTGGAGGGGGCACAGGTGTCTTACAATGAGCAGTTCTTC.

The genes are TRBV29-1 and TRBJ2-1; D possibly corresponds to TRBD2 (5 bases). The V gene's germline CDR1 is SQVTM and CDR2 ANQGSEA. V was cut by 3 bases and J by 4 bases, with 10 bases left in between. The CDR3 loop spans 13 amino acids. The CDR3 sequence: CSVEEDQYNEQFF. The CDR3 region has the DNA TGCAGCGTTGAGGAGGACCAATACAATGAGCAGTTCTTC.

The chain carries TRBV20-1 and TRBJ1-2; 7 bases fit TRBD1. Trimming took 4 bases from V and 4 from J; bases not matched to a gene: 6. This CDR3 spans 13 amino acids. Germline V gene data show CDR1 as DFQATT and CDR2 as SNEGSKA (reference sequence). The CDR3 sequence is CSAIVGQPYGYTF. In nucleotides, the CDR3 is TGCAGTGCTATCGTGGGACAGCCCTATGGCTACACCTTC.

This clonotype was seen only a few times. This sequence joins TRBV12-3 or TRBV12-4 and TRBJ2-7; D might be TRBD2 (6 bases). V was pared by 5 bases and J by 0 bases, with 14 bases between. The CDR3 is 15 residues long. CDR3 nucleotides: TGTGCCAGCAGTGACCGGGAGCTGAGCTCCTACGAGCAGTACTTC. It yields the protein CASSDRELSSYEQYF.

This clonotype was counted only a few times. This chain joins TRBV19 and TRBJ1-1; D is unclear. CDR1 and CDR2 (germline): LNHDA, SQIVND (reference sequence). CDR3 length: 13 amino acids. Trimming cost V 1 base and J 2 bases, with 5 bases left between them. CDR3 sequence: CASSIVHNTEAFF. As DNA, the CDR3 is TGTGCCAGTAGTATAGTACATAACACTGAAGCTTTCTTT.

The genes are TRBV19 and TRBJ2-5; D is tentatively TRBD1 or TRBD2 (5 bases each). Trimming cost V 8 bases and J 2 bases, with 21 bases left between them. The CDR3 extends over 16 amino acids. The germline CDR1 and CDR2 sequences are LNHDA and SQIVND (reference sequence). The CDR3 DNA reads TGTGCCAGTGGCGGGTTGGGGTCTGGGGCGCAAGAGACCCAGTACTTC. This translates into CASGGLGSGAQETQYF.

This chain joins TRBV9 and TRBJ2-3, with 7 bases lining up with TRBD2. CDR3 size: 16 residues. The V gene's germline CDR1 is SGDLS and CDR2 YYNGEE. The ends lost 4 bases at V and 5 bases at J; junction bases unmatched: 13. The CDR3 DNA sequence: TGTGCCAGCAGCCTTCTGGGGGGGGAGGTAAGAGATACGCAGTATTTT. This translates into CASSLLGGEVRDTQYF.

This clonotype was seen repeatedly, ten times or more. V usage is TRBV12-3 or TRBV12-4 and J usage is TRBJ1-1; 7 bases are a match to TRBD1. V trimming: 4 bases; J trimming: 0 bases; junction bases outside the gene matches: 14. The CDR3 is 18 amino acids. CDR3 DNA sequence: TGTGCCAGCAGTTACCCAGATGGGACAGCCACCATGAACACTGAAGCTTTCTTT. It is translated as CASSYPDGTATMNTEAFF.

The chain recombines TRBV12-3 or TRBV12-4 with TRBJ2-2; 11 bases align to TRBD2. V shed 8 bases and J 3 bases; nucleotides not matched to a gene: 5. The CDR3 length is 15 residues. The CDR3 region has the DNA TGTGCCAGCGTCTGGGGACTAGCGGACACCGGGGAGCTGTTTTTT. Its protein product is CASVWGLADTGELFF.

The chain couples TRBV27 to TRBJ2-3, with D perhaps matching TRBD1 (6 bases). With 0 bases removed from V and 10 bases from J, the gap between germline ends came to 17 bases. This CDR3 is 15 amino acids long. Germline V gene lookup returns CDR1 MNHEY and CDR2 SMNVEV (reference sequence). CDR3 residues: CASSLSLGRGGPQYF. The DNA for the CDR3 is TGTGCCAGCAGTTTATCTTTGGGTAGAGGGGGACCGCAGTATTTT.